The 10 T cell receptor beta chains below were found in one sample sequenced in a study of OX40 agonist ivuxolimab in advanced cancers. Using immunoSEQ multiplex PCR, the repertoire was profiled, and TCRdb retains in-frame clones only, with some absent. The sample lists about 60,000 clones, about 87% occurring once. The input for sequencing was CD4+ or CD8+ T cells sorted from blood, taken in a trial of the OX40 agonist ivuxolimab. These receptors were taken from an adult with an advanced solid tumor such as melanoma, head and neck, liver or kidney cancer.

This clone came up once. V is TRBV18 and J is TRBJ1-1, with D unresolved. Germline V gives CDR1 KGHSH, CDR2 LQKENI. The ends were cut back, 1 base at V and 4 bases at J, with 10 bases in the middle. The CDR3 has 14 residues. In nucleotides, the CDR3 is TGTGCCAGCTCACCACAGGGAATAGGCACTGAAGCTTTCTTT. Translated, it gives CASSPQGIGTEAFF.

V and J are TRBV9 and TRBJ2-2; 9 bases line up with TRBD2. V gave up 2 bases and J gave up 8 bases; unmatched junction bases: 7. Looked up from germline, CDR1 is SGDLS and CDR2 is YYNGEE. The CDR3 is 15 amino acids. CDR3 in amino acids: CASSVAAGGPGELFF. CDR3 coding DNA: TGTGCCAGCAGCGTGGCGGCGGGGGGGCCAGGGGAGCTGTTTTTT.

The chain recombines TRBV4-3 with TRBJ1-2; D possibly corresponds to TRBD1 (5 bases). V was trimmed by 0 bases and J by 4 bases, leaving 15 bases between them. Germline values: CDR1 LGHNA, CDR2 YSLEER. The CDR3 sequence is 16 residues long. The CDR3 is CASSQDGGGVGYGYTF. The CDR3 nucleotides are TGCGCCAGCAGCCAAGACGGCGGGGGGGTTGGCTATGGCTACACCTTC.

V is TRBV6-6 and J is TRBJ2-1; D is possibly TRBD2 (6 bases). The germline CDR1 and CDR2 sequences are MNHNY and SVGAGI (reference sequence). This CDR3 region has 15 residues. Trimming stripped 10 bases from V and 7 bases from J, with 23 bases between. The CDR3 is CATRLVSRNFNEQFF. The CDR3 DNA is TGTGCCACCCGACTAGTATCAAGGAATTTTAATGAGCAGTTCTTC.

About this clone itself: Other DNA sequences from this sample encode an identical CDR3 as well. V and J are TRBV2 and TRBJ2-7; 8 nucleotides agree with TRBD1. The CDR3 extends over 15 amino acids. V shed 6 bases, J shed 6 bases, and the junction held 13 bases outside the gene matches. Germline V gene data show CDR1 as SNHLY and CDR2 as FYNNEI. The CDR3 spells CASRPRQGIGSEQYF. The CDR3 DNA reads as TGTGCCAGCAGGCCCAGACAGGGGATCGGAAGCGAGCAGTACTTC.

V gene TRBV19 combines with J gene TRBJ1-2; the D is unclear. The germline V gene has CDR1 LNHDA and CDR2 SQIVND (reference sequence). V lost 5 bases and J lost 3, with 13 bases in between. The CDR3 totals 14 residues. CDR3 protein: CASSVGRKDYGYTF. CDR3 DNA sequence: TGTGCCAGTAGTGTCGGTCGTAAGGACTATGGCTACACCTTC.

The V gene is TRBV2, the J gene TRBJ1-6; 11 nucleotides agree with TRBD1. Trimming cost V 7 bases and J 8 bases; bases outside gene matches: 10. The CDR3 length is 16 residues. Looked up from germline, CDR1 is SNHLY and CDR2 is FYNNEI. The CDR3 sequence: CASMLDRGPVDSPLHF. The CDR3 DNA reads TGTGCCAGCATGTTGGACAGGGGGCCGGTGGATTCACCCCTCCACTTT. Variable domain in full (rest from reference TRBV2 and TRBJ1-6): EPEVTQTPSHQVTQMGQEVILRCVPISNHLYFYWYRQILGQKVEFLVSFYNNEISEKSEIFDDQFSVERPDGSNFTLKIRSTKLEDSAMYFCASMLDRGPVDSPLHFGNGTRLTVT.

The chain has TRBV28 and TRBJ2-5; 7 bases fit TRBD1. The DNA end is a closer match to TRBJ2-7, so the J assignment may be wrong. Germline loops: CDR1 MDHEN, CDR2 SYDVKM. CDR3 length: 14 amino acids. The CDR3 loop reads CAGKRAGGAYEQYF. CDR3 DNA: TGTGCCGGAAAACGGGCAGGGGGAGCCTACGAGCAGTACTTC.

The V gene is TRBV14, the J gene TRBJ2-1, with D maybe TRBD1 (6 bases). This CDR3 comprises 15 residues. The germline CDR1 and CDR2 sequences are SGHDN and FVKESK. V shed 3 bases and J shed 7 bases, with 16 bases lying between them. The CDR3 loop reads CASSHPRGIKNEQFF. CDR3 in DNA: TGTGCCAGCAGCCATCCCAGGGGCATTAAAAATGAGCAGTTCTTC.

The chain uses TRBV19 and TRBJ2-7; a possible D gene is TRBD1 (6 bases). V shed 5 bases and J shed 0 bases, with 17 bases lying between them. This CDR3 contains 16 residues. Germline CDR1 and CDR2: LNHDA and SQIVND (reference sequence). CDR3 bases: TGTGCCAGTAGTGCATCAGGGGTGGGGAACTCCTACGAGCAGTACTTC. The encoded protein is CASSASGVGNSYEQYF.